These 23 T cell receptor beta chains came from one sample sequenced in a study of blood T cell repertoires in COVID-19. This table comes from immunoSEQ multiplex PCR, and its TCRdb copy is limited to in-frame clones, with some not included. The sample includes 150,000 or so clones, roughly nine tenths of them seen just once. Sequencing was performed on PBMCs or T cells enriched from blood (not recorded which). The receptors here all came from a human donor with acute COVID-19. The donor label of this sample is uncertain.

The chain employs TRBV9 and TRBJ2-7, with D possibly matching TRBD2 (5 bases). Trimming took 0 bases from V and 0 from J, leaving 10 bases between them. CDR1 is SGDLS and CDR2 is YYNGEE in the germline V gene. This CDR3 contains 15 residues. CDR3 DNA sequence: TGTGCCAGCAGCGTAGAGACGGGGAGCTCCTACGAGCAGTACTTC. Its protein is CASSVETGSSYEQYF.

This sequence joins TRBV13 and TRBJ2-2, with D perhaps TRBD2 (5 bases). The germline CDR1 and CDR2 sequences are PRHDT and FYEKMQ (reference sequence). The CDR3 runs to 13 residues. With 5 bases removed from V and 5 bases from J, the gap between germline ends came to 9 bases. CDR3 sequence (DNA): TGTGCCAGCAGCGTTAGGAGGACCGGGGAGCTGTTTTTT. Protein sequence: CASSVRRTGELFF.

The CDR3, as DNA: TGCGCCAGCAGCCCTAGACTAGTCACAGATACGCAGTATTTT. Translated: CASSPRLVTDTQYF. The V gene is TRBV5-1, the J gene TRBJ2-3, with a tentative D call TRBD2 (6 bases). The germline gives CDR1 SGHRS, CDR2 YFSETQ. CDR3 length: 14 residues. Deletions cut 4 bases from V and 2 bases from J, with 11 bases between.

The chain links TRBV7-8 to TRBJ2-1; 13 bases agree with TRBD2. Trimming took 5 bases from V and 8 from J; bases not matched to a gene: 6. Germline V CDR1 and CDR2: SGHVS, FQNEAQ. The CDR3 runs 15 residues. The CDR3 sequence: CASSPGTSGAYEQFF. CDR3 coding DNA: TGTGCCAGCAGCCCCGGGACTAGCGGGGCCTATGAGCAGTTCTTC.

The chain couples TRBV5-1 to TRBJ2-7, with 7 positions matching TRBD1. CDR1 is SGHRS, CDR2 YFSETQ, per germline. After removal of 2 bases from V and 4 bases from J, the junction contained 9 bases not matched to a gene. The CDR3 runs to 15 residues. The CDR3 DNA is TGCGCCAGCAGCTTATCCATCGGGACAGTTTACGAGCAGTACTTC. Encoded protein: CASSLSIGTVYEQYF.

The V and J genes are TRBV24-1 and TRBJ2-7; 10 bases map to TRBD1. J was trimmed by 5 bases and V by 1 base; bases with no gene match: 7. This CDR3 is 16 amino acids long. CDR1 is KGHDR, CDR2 SFDVKD, per germline. In nucleotides, the CDR3 is TGTGCCACCAGTGATTTTGGGACAGGGGATTCCCACGAGCAGTACTTC. Translated: CATSDFGTGDSHEQYF.

The V and J genes are TRBV3-1 (or the pseudogene TRBV3-2) and TRBJ2-1, with 9 bases that match TRBD2. The J segment lost 14 bases and the V segment lost 1 base, leaving 9 bases of the junction unmatched. Looked up from germline, CDR1 is LGHDT and CDR2 is YNNKEL (reference sequence). The CDR3 is made up of 14 amino acids. The CDR3 nucleotides read TGTGCCAGCAGCCAAGGGCGGAGCGGGGGGTTGAAGTTCTTC. Translation gives CASSQGRSGGLKFF.

The chain links TRBV5-1 to TRBJ1-5; D remains ambiguous. V was cut by 0 bases and J by 2 bases, with 9 bases left in between. CDR1 is SGHRS, CDR2 YFSETQ, per germline. This CDR3 contains 15 residues. The CDR3 DNA reads TGCGCCAGCAGCTTGGAAGGGAGTGGCAATCAGCCCCAGCATTTT. This encodes CASSLEGSGNQPQHF.

The CDR3 loop is CASSRTLPIHARNTIYF. In DNA form, the CDR3 reads TGTGCCAGCAGCCGCACCCTTCCCATACACGCACGAAACACCATATATTTT. The chain joins TRBV3-1 (or the pseudogene TRBV3-2) to TRBJ1-3, with D hard to call. Germline values: CDR1 LGHDT, CDR2 YNNKEL (reference sequence). Trimming removed 4 bases from V and 5 bases from J, with 21 bases in between. The CDR3 length is 17 residues.

V is TRBV5-1 and J is TRBJ1-6; 8 bases match TRBD1. There are 14 residues in the CDR3. Germline CDR1 and CDR2: SGHRS and YFSETQ. Trimming took 5 bases from V and 7 from J; bases not matched to a gene: 5. CDR3: CASSQGTGNSPLHF. CDR3 sequence (DNA): TGCGCCAGCAGTCAGGGGACAGGAAATTCACCCCTCCACTTT.

This clone was observed a few times. The rearrangement links TRBV12-3 or TRBV12-4 to TRBJ1-3; D gene unclear. This CDR3 has 12 residues. The V and J ends lost 7 bases and 0 bases respectively, with 4 bases between them. CDR3 amino acids: CASTFSGNTIYF. The CDR3 nucleotides are TGTGCCAGCACGTTCTCTGGAAACACCATATATTTT.

In DNA form, the CDR3 reads TGTGCCAGCAGCTCCCTCGGGACAGGGGACTATGGCTACACCTTC. Encoded protein: CASSSLGTGDYGYTF. V usage is TRBV9 and J usage is TRBJ1-2; 10 nucleotides agree with TRBD1. V gave up 4 bases and J gave up 3 bases; unmatched junction bases: 6. The germline V gene encodes CDR1 SGDLS and CDR2 YYNGEE. The CDR3 is 15 residues long.

The CDR3 DNA is TGCGCCAGCAGCTGGGGGACTAGCGGGGGAAGTGGCACAGATACGCAGTATTTT. This codes for CASSWGTSGGSGTDTQYF. The chain couples TRBV5-1 to TRBJ2-3; 14 bases agree with TRBD2. Germline CDR1 reads SGHRS; CDR2 reads YFSETQ. With V trimmed by 3 bases and J by 1 base, 7 bases remained unmatched. The CDR3 has 18 residues.

The chain joins TRBV19 to TRBJ1-2; D is ambiguous. V dropped 6 bases and J dropped 2 bases, with 10 bases sitting between them. CDR1 LNHDA and CDR2 SQIVND come from the germline V gene (reference sequence). The CDR3 consists of 13 residues. The CDR3 nucleotides read TGTGCCAGTAGCCTACTAGAGAACTATGGCTACACCTTC. Translating it yields CASSLLENYGYTF.

This sequence joins TRBV19 and TRBJ1-4; 10 bases match TRBD1. The CDR3 loop spans 14 amino acids. V trimming: 4 bases; J trimming: 8 bases; junction bases outside the gene matches: 4. Germline V gives CDR1 LNHDA, CDR2 SQIVND (reference sequence). The CDR3 sequence is CASSRQGAWEKLFF. DNA of the CDR3: TGTGCCAGTAGTAGACAGGGGGCGTGGGAAAAACTGTTTTTT. Full variable domain (outside the CDR3, taken from reference TRBV19 and TRBJ1-4): DGGITQSPKYLFRKEGQNVTLSCEQNLNHDAMYWYRQDPGQGLRLIYYSQIVNDFQKGDIAEGYSVSREKKESFPLTVTSAQKNPTAFYLCASSRQGAWEKLFFGSGTQLSVL.

This rearrangement joins TRBV5-4 to TRBJ1-1, with unresolved D. Per germline, CDR1 SGHNT and CDR2 YYREEE (reference sequence). CDR3 length: 11 amino acids. Trimming removed 5 bases from V and 5 bases from J, with 7 bases in between. The CDR3 here is CASRGGTEAFF. The CDR3 DNA reads TGTGCCAGCAGGGGAGGGACTGAAGCTTTCTTT.

The chain uses TRBV4-2 and TRBJ2-5; D is uncertain. The CDR3 is 15 amino acids. The germline V gene has CDR1 LGHNA and CDR2 YNFKEQ. Deletions cut 1 base from V and 4 bases from J, with 13 bases between. For the CDR3, the DNA is TGTGCCAGCAGCCAAGGTCGACTGGAACGAGAGACCCAGTACTTC. Protein product: CASSQGRLERETQYF.

The sample holds one count of this clone. J is TRBJ1-1 and V is TRBV5-1; no firm D call. Germline values: CDR1 SGHRS, CDR2 YFSETQ. This CDR3 is 13 amino acids long. Between the trimmed V and J ends, which lost 1 base and 7 bases, there was a span of 11 bases. CDR3 in amino acids: CASSLRRGVEAFF. CDR3 DNA sequence: TGCGCCAGCAGCTTGAGACGGGGAGTTGAAGCTTTCTTT.

The chain recombines TRBV9 with TRBJ1-5, with D unclear. V dropped 7 bases and J dropped 4 bases, with 18 bases sitting between them. This CDR3 has 15 amino acids. CDR1 and CDR2 (germline): SGDLS, YYNGEE. The CDR3 protein is CASGWWRARNQPQHF. The CDR3, as DNA: TGTGCCAGCGGATGGTGGAGGGCCAGGAATCAGCCCCAGCATTTT.

A remark on this clone: Other DNA sequences from this sample encode an identical CDR3 as well. The chain carries TRBV30 and TRBJ2-7; D remains unclear. Germline V gene lookup returns CDR1 GTSNPN and CDR2 SVGIG (reference sequence). V lost 0 bases and J 3 bases, leaving 3 bases between the germline ends. The CDR3 is made up of 11 amino acids. CDR3 protein: CAWSVLYEQYF. CDR3 DNA: TGTGCCTGGAGTGTACTCTACGAGCAGTACTTC.

The chain has TRBV9 and TRBJ2-7, with 9 bases matching TRBD2. CDR1 is SGDLS and CDR2 is YYNGEE in the germline V gene. This CDR3 spans 16 amino acids. With V trimmed by 3 bases and J by 0 bases, 7 bases remained unmatched. The CDR3 is CASSGDSGGSSYEQYF. In DNA, the CDR3 is TGTGCCAGCAGCGGTGATAGCGGGGGAAGCTCCTACGAGCAGTACTTC.

The chain has TRBV3-1 (or the pseudogene TRBV3-2) and TRBJ2-1, with 7 positions matching TRBD2. There are 14 residues in the CDR3. Germline V gene data show CDR1 as LGHDT and CDR2 as YNNKEL (reference sequence). V shed 0 bases, J shed 7 bases, and the junction held 3 bases outside the gene matches. CDR3 coding DNA: TGTGCCAGCAGCCAAGACAGCGGGGAAAATGAGCAGTTCTTC. This sequence encodes CASSQDSGENEQFF.

This chain joins TRBV5-1 and TRBJ1-1, with no clear D. CDR1 is SGHRS and CDR2 is YFSETQ in the germline V gene. V gave up 7 bases and J gave up 1 base, with 11 bases separating them. This CDR3 has 13 residues. This CDR3 is CASSPTENTEAFF. In nucleotides, the CDR3 is TGCGCCAGCTCCCCTACCGAGAACACTGAAGCTTTCTTT.